This TCR beta chain was sequenced in a study of shared clonotypes between healthy human individuals. Findings of the study overall: Researchers found naive subsets generally carried larger estimated richness than memory subsets.

TCRdb's copy holds only in-frame clones and misses some; the assay was immunoSEQ multiplex PCR. Of about 1,500,000 clones in the sample, around 97% were seen once. Remarks on this clone: Antigen unknown.

CDR3 length equals 13 residues. V lost 5 bases, J lost 5 bases, and 4 bases stayed unmatched. From germline, CDR1 is SGHAT and CDR2 FQNNGV. Sequenced sample: naive CD4+ T cells sorted from blood. The subset here: CD45RA+ positively selected. This chain connects TRBV11-2 to TRBJ2-5; TRBD2 matches 8 bases. This clonotype originated in a man aged 25 to 45 in good health. The CDR3 loop is CASSPGGSETQYF. CDR3 DNA sequence: TGTGCCAGCAGCCCGGGGGGGTCGGAGACCCAGTACTTC.